The 24 T cell receptor beta chains reported below all come from one sample, sequenced in a study of cytomegalovirus exposure and HLA in healthy donors. The repertoire was sequenced with immunoSEQ multiplex PCR; TCRdb's copy has only in-frame clones and lacks some. This sample has around 69,000 clones, with over 90% found just once. Sequenced material: PBMCs. All receptors derive from a woman between 18 and 29 years old in good health and CMV-seropositive.

This chain joins TRBV7-6 and TRBJ2-3; the D is unclear. Germline-derived CDR1 and CDR2 are SGHVS and FNYEAQ. This CDR3 is built from 11 residues. V dropped 8 bases and J dropped 3 bases, with 6 bases sitting between them. DNA of the CDR3: TGTGCCAGCGGCCCAACAGATACGCAGTATTTT. Translated: CASGPTDTQYF.

The chain combines TRBV2 with TRBJ1-5, with 8 positions matching TRBD1. With V trimmed by 4 bases and J by 7 bases, 9 bases remained unmatched. The CDR3 extends over 15 amino acids. Germline-derived CDR1 and CDR2 are SNHLY and FYNNEI. DNA of the CDR3: TGTGCCAGCAGTGGAGGACAGGGTCGATCGCAGCCCCAGCATTTT. Translation: CASSGGQGRSQPQHF.

The chain recombines TRBV18 with TRBJ2-5; D is uncertain. Trimming removed 2 bases at V and 5 bases at J, with 12 bases between. The CDR3 loop spans 14 amino acids. Germline V lookup: CDR1 KGHSH, CDR2 LQKENI. The CDR3: CASSPDYSTETQYF. The CDR3 DNA is TGTGCCAGCTCACCAGATTATAGTACTGAGACCCAGTACTTC.

The rearrangement joins TRBV6-6 to TRBJ1-2; D gene unclear. Trimming pared 2 bases from V and 1 base from J, leaving 5 bases between. The length of the CDR3 is 13 residues. Per the germline V gene, CDR1 is MNHNY and CDR2 is SVGAGI (reference sequence). CDR3 in amino acids: CASSYNGNYGYTF. The CDR3 region has the DNA TGTGCCAGCAGTTACAACGGTAACTATGGCTACACCTTC.

The J gene is TRBJ1-4, the V gene TRBV4-3, with D unclear. Germline CDR1 and CDR2: LGHNA and YSLEER. This CDR3 is built from 14 residues. V lost 1 base, J lost 7 bases, and 10 bases lay in between. This chain's CDR3 is CASSQVREGEKLFF. The CDR3 DNA sequence: TGCGCCAGCAGCCAAGTTAGGGAGGGTGAAAAACTGTTTTTT.

This rearrangement joins TRBV5-4 to TRBJ2-1; 10 bases map to TRBD2. This CDR3 has 16 amino acids. Trimming took 2 bases from V and 3 from J; bases not matched to a gene: 5. Germline CDR1 is SGHNT and CDR2 is YYREEE (reference sequence). The CDR3 DNA reads as TGTGCCAGCAGCTTACCGGGACTAGCGAACTACAATGAGCAGTTCTTC. Amino acid sequence: CASSLPGLANYNEQFF.

The genes are TRBV29-1 and TRBJ2-2; D may be TRBD1 (6 bases). Germline loops: CDR1 SQVTM, CDR2 ANQGSEA. This CDR3 has 13 amino acids. Trimming cost V 7 bases and J 0 bases, with 9 bases left between them. This chain's CDR3 is CSGGQTNTGELFF. The CDR3 DNA reads TGCAGCGGAGGACAGACGAACACCGGGGAGCTGTTTTTT.

The genes are TRBV4-3 and TRBJ2-6, with 8 bases lining up with TRBD1. Germline loops: CDR1 LGHNA, CDR2 YSLEER. This CDR3 has 18 amino acids. After removal of 3 bases from V and 2 bases from J, the junction contained 9 bases not matched to a gene. The DNA for the CDR3 is TGCGCCAGCAGCCAGTTTACAGGGGGTGTAACTGGGGCCAACGTCCTGACTTTC. Its translation: CASSQFTGGVTGANVLTF.

This clone was observed once. V gene TRBV5-6 combines with J gene TRBJ2-3; D perhaps matches TRBD2 (6 bases). The germline V gene encodes CDR1 SGHDT and CDR2 YYEEEE. Trimming stripped 3 bases from V and 3 bases from J, with 8 bases between. The CDR3 is 13 amino acids. The CDR3 sequence is CASSSGRTDTQYF. As DNA, the CDR3 is TGTGCCAGCAGCTCTGGGAGGACAGATACGCAGTATTTT.

The rearrangement links TRBV6-1 to TRBJ2-1, with 9 bases lining up with TRBD2. Germline-derived CDR1 and CDR2 are MNHNS and SASEGT. The CDR3 loop spans 15 amino acids. V was clipped by 3 bases and J by 7 bases; unmatched bases: 7. CDR3 bases: TGTGCCAGCAGTGATCGCGGCGGGAGGGTTAATGAGCAGTTCTTC. It yields the protein CASSDRGGRVNEQFF.

The chain carries TRBV2 and TRBJ2-2; D is perhaps TRBD2 (6 bases). The CDR3 is 13 residues long. Deletions cut 9 bases from V and 4 bases from J, with 12 bases between. Germline CDR1 reads SNHLY; CDR2 reads FYNNEI. The CDR3 DNA reads TGTGCCAGTACCTTCGGGGGCACCGGGGAGCTGTTTTTT. Residues: CASTFGGTGELFF.

The chain uses TRBV29-1 and TRBJ1-1, with 7 bases matching TRBD1. The trim removed 6 bases at V and 5 bases at J, leaving 6 bases unmatched. Germline loops: CDR1 SQVTM, CDR2 ANQGSEA. The CDR3 contains 12 residues. CDR3 sequence: CSVATGVTEAFF. The CDR3 nucleotides read TGCAGCGTAGCTACAGGGGTGACTGAAGCTTTCTTT.

This sequence joins TRBV4-1 and TRBJ2-2; 9 positions match TRBD1. Germline V gene sequence: CDR1 MGHRA, CDR2 YSYEKL. V lost 2 bases and J lost 1; bases outside the gene matches: 5. The CDR3 spans 17 residues. CDR3 DNA: TGCGCCAGCAGCCAACGCCGGGACAGGGTGAACACCGGGGAGCTGTTTTTT. This translates into CASSQRRDRVNTGELFF.

V gene TRBV5-1 combines with J gene TRBJ2-5; a possible D gene is TRBD2 (6 bases). Trimming removed 4 bases from V and 2 bases from J, with 6 bases in between. The V gene's germline CDR1 is SGHRS and CDR2 YFSETQ. The CDR3 spans 12 residues. In nucleotides, the CDR3 is TGCGCCAGCAGCCGGGGGCAAGAGACCCAGTACTTC. It specifies CASSRGQETQYF.

This clone came up once. CDR3 nucleotides: TGTGCCAGCAGCATAACGTCGGAGGGCTGGCCCTACGAGCAGTACTTC. Its translation is CASSITSEGWPYEQYF. The chain has TRBV7-9 and TRBJ2-7; maybe TRBD2 (6 bases). This CDR3 contains 16 residues. The V end was cut by 5 bases, the J end by 2 bases, with 19 bases between. From germline, CDR1 is SEHNR and CDR2 FQNEAQ (reference sequence).

This chain links TRBV19 with TRBJ2-1; D gene ambiguous. CDR3 length: 13 residues. Germline assignment: CDR1 LNHDA and CDR2 SQIVND (reference sequence). V lost 2 bases, J lost 9 bases, and 11 bases lay in between. The CDR3 region is CASSIRVSGEQFF. For the CDR3, the DNA is TGTGCCAGTAGTATACGTGTTTCGGGTGAGCAGTTCTTC.

This sequence joins TRBV6-1 and TRBJ1-5; a weak D match, TRBD1 (5 bases). This CDR3 contains 14 residues. The V and J ends lost 1 base and 7 bases respectively, with 11 bases between them. CDR1 is MNHNS and CDR2 is SASEGT in the germline V gene. The CDR3 DNA follows: TGTGCCAGCAGTGAAGGGGGGGTACGGCAGCCCCAGCATTTT. Amino acids: CASSEGGVRQPQHF.

This clone was observed a few times. This rearrangement joins TRBV5-1 to TRBJ2-7; 10 bases align to TRBD2. With 2 bases clipped from V and 7 bases from J, the junction kept 6 bases outside the gene matches. The length of the CDR3 is 14 residues. CDR1 and CDR2 (germline): SGHRS, YFSETQ. CDR3 nucleotide sequence: TGCGCCAGCAGCTTAGCGGGAGGGCCGGGTGAGCAGTACTTC. Its translation is CASSLAGGPGEQYF.

This chain joins TRBV6-1 and TRBJ2-1; 9 bases are shared with TRBD1. The ends lost 8 bases at V and 8 bases at J; junction bases unmatched: 7. This CDR3 comprises 13 residues. Germline CDR1 is MNHNS and CDR2 is SASEGT. CDR3 sequence (DNA): TGTGCCAGCGGGACAGGGTACCTCTATGAGCAGTTCTTC. Translating it yields CASGTGYLYEQFF.

The gene calls are TRBV7-6 and TRBJ1-1; the match to TRBD1 covers 7 bases. CDR3 length: 15 amino acids. Germline V gives CDR1 SGHVS, CDR2 FNYEAQ. The V segment lost 4 bases and the J segment 4 bases; nucleotides outside the gene matches: 9. The CDR3 nucleotides read TGTGCCAGCAGCTACGGACAGGCGAGAGGCACTGAAGCTTTCTTT. Its protein product is CASSYGQARGTEAFF.

This clone was seen only a few times. V and J are TRBV28 and TRBJ1-1; 8 bases match TRBD1. J lost 4 bases, V lost 4 bases, and 5 bases had no gene match. The CDR3 has 14 residues. Germline loops: CDR1 MDHEN, CDR2 SYDVKM. The CDR3 here is CASSSGQGGTEAFF. The CDR3, as DNA: TGTGCCAGCAGTTCAGGACAGGGCGGCACTGAAGCTTTCTTT.

The chain recombines TRBV27 with TRBJ1-2, with a tentative D call TRBD1 (6 bases). Trimming took off 4 bases at V and 8 bases at J, with 11 bases between the two ends. Per the germline V gene, CDR1 is MNHEY and CDR2 is SMNVEV (reference sequence). The CDR3 sequence is 12 residues long. CDR3 DNA: TGTGCCAGCAGTTCCCCAGGGGAAGGCTACACCTTC. As protein: CASSSPGEGYTF.

The genes are TRBV12-5 and TRBJ2-4; 7 bases map to TRBD1. J gave up 3 bases and V 1 base, and 9 bases lay outside the gene matches. The V gene's germline CDR1 is LGHNT and CDR2 FRNRAP. This CDR3 comprises 17 residues. The CDR3 sequence: CASGLAQQGLGKNIQYF. In DNA, the CDR3 is TGTGCTAGTGGTTTGGCGCAACAGGGGCTTGGCAAAAACATTCAGTACTTC.

The chain uses TRBV4-2 and TRBJ1-2, with 8 positions matching TRBD1. This CDR3 spans 14 amino acids. CDR1 is LGHNA, CDR2 YNFKEQ, per germline. V shed 4 bases and J 3 bases; nucleotides not matched to a gene: 4. CDR3 protein: CASSPGTGDYGYTF. The CDR3 DNA is TGTGCCAGCAGCCCCGGGACAGGAGACTATGGCTACACCTTC.